The clone carrying this TCR beta chain was seen repeatedly, ten times or more. As yet, its antigen is unknown. Since all of the isolated RNA was reverse transcribed, expressed TCRB transcripts were what got sequenced. Each sample of naive, central memory or regulatory T cells had, on average, roughly 3.4 million reads. Clones were read by immunoSEQ multiplex PCR, and TCRdb kept only the in-frame ones, dropping some. The repertoire holds about 320,000 clones, with 12% to 15% as singletons. V lost 4 bases and J 8 bases, leaving 9 bases between the germline ends. Germline V gene data show CDR1 as SNHLY and CDR2 as FYNNEI. CDR3 length: 13 residues. Sorted populations all had greater than 98% purity. The data stem from a study of beta chain features in type 1 diabetes. Study outcomes and limitations: Researchers report that Type 1 diabetes patients had moderately but significantly shorter TCRB CDR3s across all four CD4+ subsets. There was a possibility that cDNA sequencing over-represented cells with high TCR expression.

V is TRBV2 and J is TRBJ1-6, with no clear D. Sequencing was carried out using central memory CD4+ T cells from blood. The receptor was isolated from a young man in good health. The CDR3: CASSARIYSPLHF. The CDR3 nucleotides are TGTGCCAGCAGTGCCCGGATCTATTCACCCCTCCACTTT.